This T cell receptor (beta chain) stems from a study of vaccination effects on CD4 cells after COVID-19. ViraFEST used viral peptide pools to expand antigen-specific CD4+ T cells before sequencing. Following 10 days of culture, CD4+ T cells were isolated. None of these healthy vaccinees had been infected with SARS-CoV-2 before vaccination. Of note for this clone: Its antigen is as yet unknown.

TCRdb's table, derived via immunoSEQ multiplex PCR, lists solely in-frame clones and lacks some. The sample yields tens of thousands of clones, 73% seen once. The V end lost 6 bases, the J end lost 4 bases, and 9 bases lay between the germline ends. There are 13 residues in the CDR3. The germline CDR1 and CDR2 sequences are MNHEY and SVGAGI. The clonotype comes from a human donor who received a COVID-19 vaccine. The rearrangement uses TRBV6-5 and TRBJ1-4, with unresolved D. This material consisted of CD4+ T cells from PBMCs cultured with SARS-CoV-2 spike peptides, taken before COVID-19 vaccination. CDR3 bases: TGTGCCAGCAGAGGAGGAGTTAATGAAAAACTGTTTTTT. Its translation is CASRGGVNEKLFF.